This TCR beta chain comes out of a study of cytomegalovirus exposure and HLA in healthy donors. Regarding the study as a whole: In vitro checks showed that three CMV-associated chains really do target CMV antigens.

Clones were sequenced by immunoSEQ multiplex PCR, and TCRdb holds only the in-frame ones, with some missing. The table lists some 69,000 clones, about 94% of them singletons, with 4% to 5.5% in the top ten. Trimming removed 2 bases from V and 8 bases from J, with 15 bases in between. In germline, CDR1 is MDHEN, CDR2 SYDVKM. The CDR3 sequence is 14 residues long. A word on this clone: Its cognate antigen is unknown.

The receptor was isolated from a young man in good health and CMV-seropositive. The sequencing input was PBMCs. The rearrangement links TRBV28 to TRBJ1-2; possibly TRBD1 for D (5 bases). CDR3 nucleotide sequence: TGTGCCAGCAGTTTAGGGCTGGGCCAGGGCGGCTACACCTTC. Its translation: CASSLGLGQGGYTF.